These T cell receptor beta chains were read from a single sample in a study of shared clonotypes between healthy human individuals. Data came from immunoSEQ multiplex PCR; TCRdb stores just in-frame clones and leaves some out. The sample has 550,000 to 800,000 clones; about 74% are singletons. Sequencing input: memory CD4+ T cells sorted from blood. The receptors were sampled from a young woman in good health. Each CDR3 is given with its conserved first and last residue. The D gene is left open where the match is weak. Part of the rows lack a size; the others show once, few, many or a class for expanded clones.

size: .; V: TRBV7-6; D: .; J: TRBJ1-1; CDR3: CASRSEGEAFF; DNA: TGTGCCAGCAGATCGGAGGGCGAAGCTTTCTTT
size: .; V: TRBV10-3; D: TRBD1; J: TRBJ1-1; CDR3: CAISEVNRGNTEAFF; DNA: TGTGCCATCAGTGAGGTAAACAGGGGGAACACTGAAGCTTTCTTT
size: .; V: TRBV19; D: .; J: TRBJ1-1; CDR3: CASSMHMGRGLYTEAFF; DNA: TGTGCCAGTAGTATGCATATGGGGAGAGGGCTTTATACTGAAGCTTTCTTT
size: .; V: TRBV27; D: TRBD1; J: TRBJ1-2; CDR3: CASRNLQGASYGYTF; DNA: TGTGCCAGCAGAAACCTACAGGGGGCTAGCTATGGCTACACCTTC
size: few; V: TRBV5-1; D: .; J: TRBJ2-5; CDR3: CASSQDPQETQYF; DNA: TGCGCCAGCAGCCAAGACCCCCAAGAGACCCAGTACTTC
size: .; V: TRBV25-1; D: .; J: TRBJ2-7; CDR3: CASSEADRAYEQYF; DNA: TGTGCCAGCAGTGAGGCTGACAGAGCCTACGAGCAGTACTTC
size: .; V: TRBV7-2; D: .; J: TRBJ1-2; CDR3: CASSLGLGARGYTF; DNA: TGTGCCAGCAGCTTAGGGCTGGGGGCGAGGGGCTACACCTTC
size: .; V: TRBV5-6; D: .; J: TRBJ2-7; CDR3: CASSSWTQGSTYEQYF; DNA: TGTGCCAGCAGCTCCTGGACACAGGGCTCAACCTACGAGCAGTACTTC
size: once; V: TRBV15; D: .; J: TRBJ1-3; CDR3: CATSRGSSVGNTIYF; DNA: TGTGCCACCAGCAGAGGCTCCAGTGTCGGAAACACCATATATTTT
size: .; V: TRBV11-2; D: TRBD1; J: TRBJ1-2; CDR3: CASSLYGTGLNYGYTF; DNA: TGTGCCAGCAGCTTATACGGGACAGGGCTAAACTATGGCTACACCTTC
size: .; V: TRBV28; D: TRBD2; J: TRBJ2-2; CDR3: CASSPWTSGSTGELFF; DNA: TGTGCCAGCAGTCCCTGGACTAGCGGGAGTACCGGGGAGCTGTTTTTT
size: .; V: TRBV6-6; D: TRBD1; J: TRBJ1-3; CDR3: CASSWQGAGGNTIYF; DNA: TGTGCCAGCAGTTGGCAGGGGGCAGGTGGAAACACCATATATTTT
size: many; V: TRBV18; D: .; J: TRBJ2-2; CDR3: CASSPKKDSNFGELFF; DNA: TGTGCCAGCTCACCCAAAAAAGACTCAAACTTCGGGGAGCTGTTTTTT
size: .; V: TRBV15; D: .; J: TRBJ2-7; CDR3: CATSREVAGYEQYF; DNA: TGTGCCACCAGCAGAGAGGTGGCGGGCTACGAGCAGTACTTC
size: .; V: TRBV19; D: .; J: TRBJ2-2; CDR3: CASRAPGTGELFF; DNA: TGTGCCAGTAGGGCCCCCGGTACCGGGGAGCTGTTTTTT
size: .; V: TRBV14; D: .; J: TRBJ2-4; CDR3: CASSQSLAKNIQYF; DNA: TGTGCCAGCAGCCAAAGTCTAGCCAAAAACATTCAGTACTTC